The TCR beta chain under discussion was sequenced for a study of T-cell reconstitution after alpha-beta-depleted transplantation in children. Trimming took 4 bases from V and 0 from J, leaving 13 bases between them. The V gene's germline CDR1 is MDHEN and CDR2 SYDVKM. There are 16 residues in the CDR3. Unique molecular identifiers were incorporated into the prepared TCRbeta library. One entry per CDR3 protein, called by TCRdb with MiXCR from the PCR reads. The table has hundreds of thousands of distinct CDR3 sequences, roughly 10% seen once; the top ten hold around a quarter. Many counts were recorded for this clonotype. The antigen is not known. Findings and caveats of the study: Expanded graft clones numbering several hundred reportedly gave rise to alpha-beta T cells about two months after transplant.

This clonotype was sampled from a male patient between 2 and 9 years old who had a stem cell transplant for chronic granulomatous disease, so the T cells may come from the graft donor. The sample was peripheral blood, taken 180 days after TCRalphabeta/CD19-depleted stem cell transplant. The rearrangement links TRBV28 to TRBJ2-1, with a possible D match to TRBD2 (6 bases). CDR3 DNA sequence: TGTGCCAGCAGTTCCCCGGGAGACCCCTCCTACAATGAGCAGTTCTTC. The encoded protein is CASSSPGDPSYNEQFF. The whole variable domain, remainder taken from reference TRBV28 and TRBJ2-1, is DVKVTQSSRYLVKRTGEKVFLECVQDMDHENMFWYRQDPGLGLRLIYFSYDVKMKEKGDIPEGYSVSREKKERFSLILESASTNQTSMYLCASSSPGDPSYNEQFFGPGTRLTVL.